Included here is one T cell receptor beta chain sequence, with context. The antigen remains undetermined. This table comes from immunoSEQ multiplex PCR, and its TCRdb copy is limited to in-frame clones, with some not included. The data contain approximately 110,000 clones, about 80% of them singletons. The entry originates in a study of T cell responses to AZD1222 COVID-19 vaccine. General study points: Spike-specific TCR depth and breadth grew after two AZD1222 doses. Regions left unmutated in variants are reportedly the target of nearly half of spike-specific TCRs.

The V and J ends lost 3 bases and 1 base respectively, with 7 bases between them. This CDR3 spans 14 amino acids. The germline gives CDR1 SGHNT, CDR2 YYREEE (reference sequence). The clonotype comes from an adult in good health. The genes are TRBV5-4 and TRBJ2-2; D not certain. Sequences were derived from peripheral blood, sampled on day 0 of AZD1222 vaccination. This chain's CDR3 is CASSSDMNTGELFF. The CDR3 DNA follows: TGTGCCAGCAGCTCCGATATGAACACCGGGGAGCTGTTTTTT.